These T cell receptor beta chains were read from a single sample in a study of blood T cell repertoires in COVID-19. The method was immunoSEQ multiplex PCR; TCRdb's version includes in-frame clones alone and lacks a portion of them. The data show under 300,000 clones, just under 85% seen once. The material sequenced was peripheral blood. Source of these receptors: a woman older than 75 with acute or convalescent COVID-19. Both conserved end residues are part of each CDR3. A D gene is named only where the DNA matches it firmly.

V: TRBV5-4; D: -; CDR3: CASSQPGGEKLFF
V: TRBV28; D: -; CDR3: CASSLGSLGQETQYF
V: TRBV6-6; D: -; CDR3: CASSASMNTEAFF
V: TRBV3-1/TRBV3-2; D: -; CDR3: CASSQGENEKLFF
V: TRBV27; D: TRBD1; CDR3: CASSSVTGGSEQYF
V: TRBV5-1; D: TRBD1; CDR3: CASSFTGVGEQYF
V: TRBV7-3; D: TRBD2; CDR3: CASSPQTSGGFGHEQFF
V: TRBV2; D: -; CDR3: CASSATGPNQPQHF
V: TRBV19; D: -; CDR3: CASTRQVGYTEAFF
V: TRBV10-1; D: TRBD1; CDR3: CASNRQGLYNEQFF
V: TRBV28; D: -; CDR3: CASSLPGKRIDGYTF
V: TRBV6-5; D: -; CDR3: CASSPTYNSPLHF
V: TRBV30; D: -; CDR3: CAWSAGPVEAFF
V: TRBV28; D: TRBD2; CDR3: CASSLGGAGANVLTF
V: TRBV28; D: -; CDR3: CASSFRVSPLHF
V: TRBV5-1; D: TRBD2; CDR3: CASSPREAKEQFF
V: TRBV28; D: -; CDR3: CASREAGIEAFF
V: TRBV27; D: -; CDR3: CASSGRGGFNEKLFF
V: TRBV9; D: -; CDR3: CASSVSVGHPADTQYF
V: TRBV7-6; D: -; CDR3: CASSLEALAADTQYF
V: TRBV19; D: TRBD1; CDR3: CASSGGGSGNQPQHF
V: TRBV19; D: -; CDR3: CASSVGDNQETQYF
V: TRBV2; D: TRBD2; CDR3: CASSALAGAYNEQFF
V: TRBV7-8; D: -; CDR3: CASSWDSVGNTQYF
V: TRBV2; D: -; CDR3: CASRAGRSSGNTIYF
V: TRBV3-1/TRBV3-2; D: TRBD2; CDR3: CASSPVVVAGPDTQYF
V: TRBV7-8; D: -; CDR3: CASREMGLNTEAFF
V: TRBV28; D: -; CDR3: CASSLNLNTEAFF
V: TRBV6-1; D: -; CDR3: CASSERPSFAGELFF
V: TRBV7-9; D: -; CDR3: CASEGRGGNTIYF
V: TRBV28; D: -; CDR3: CSPDEQFF
V: TRBV29-1; D: -; CDR3: CSVEPRGTEAFF
V: TRBV18; D: -; CDR3: CASSPSGRAEAFF
V: TRBV18; D: -; CDR3: CASSPPAGNEQYF
V: TRBV7-6; D: TRBD2; CDR3: CASSLQAGGYNEQFF
V: TRBV5-1; D: TRBD1; CDR3: CASSLRAQGALGANVLTF
V: TRBV3-1/TRBV3-2; D: -; CDR3: CASSQANNEQFF
V: TRBV19; D: TRBD1; CDR3: CASSIVGQGGPDTQYF
V: TRBV2; D: TRBD2; CDR3: CASSEALAGGTDTQYF
V: TRBV24-1; D: TRBD1; CDR3: CATSEGGQGLTEQYF
V: TRBV27; D: TRBD2; CDR3: CASSFRGGDTQYF
V: TRBV7-9; D: -; CDR3: CASSLLGSTTGELFF
V: TRBV3-1/TRBV3-2; D: -; CDR3: CASSFDRSGSPLHF
V: TRBV5-1; D: -; CDR3: CASSSGAGGKVEAFF
V: TRBV28; D: TRBD1; CDR3: CASRFGGQGADTEAFF
V: TRBV10-3; D: TRBD1; CDR3: CAISDPTRQGSGGYTF
V: TRBV5-1; D: -; CDR3: CASSPIFPDTQYF
V: TRBV6-6; D: -; CDR3: CASSRNTEAFF
V: TRBV6-5; D: TRBD1; CDR3: CATRGGRDLYEQYF